This note documents a single T cell receptor beta chain sequence. Its antigen is still unknown. The sample is drawn from a study of vaccination and CD4 T cells after COVID-19. This CDR3 is built from 14 residues. Germline V gene data show CDR1 as MNHEY and CDR2 as SMNVEV (reference sequence). V was cut by 0 bases and J by 14 bases, with 17 bases left in between. Sequenced with the Oncomine TCR Beta short-read assay was DNA taken from cultured CD4+ T cells. TCRdb re-derived calls from the PCR reads in MiXCR, one entry per CDR3 protein. Altogether under 8,000 distinct CDR3 sequences are present, roughly 50% being singletons, with the ten largest covering around 25%. Sample treatment: approximately nine-day PBMC culture with coronavirus spike peptide pools or control peptides (ViraFEST assay). Investigators obtained the unexposed donor's CD4+ T cells before the COVID-19 pandemic (2011-2018).

The clonotype originates from a human donor in good health. The material sequenced was CD4+ T cells from blood, cultured in vitro. The V and J genes are TRBV27 and TRBJ2-1, with D uncertain. CDR3 loop: CASSLSGPSPRKFF. The DNA for the CDR3 is TGTGCCAGCAGTTTATCAGGCCCCTCTCCTAGGAAGTTCTTC.